This T cell receptor (beta chain) appears in the sequencing data of a study of shared clonotypes between healthy human individuals. On the study more broadly: Each donor's CD8 memory used one plate, CD8 naive two, each CD4 subset three.

Naive CD8 cells were CD45RO-negative, positively selected for CCR7, excluding terminally differentiated effector memory CD45RA+ cells. The CDR3 has 18 amino acids. Trimming took 2 bases from V and 6 from J, leaving 23 bases between them. Germline V CDR1 and CDR2: MDHEN, SYDVKM. In regard to this clone: Antigen unknown.

Using immunoSEQ multiplex PCR, the repertoire was profiled, and TCRdb retains in-frame clones only, with some absent. The sample has 2 million to 2.5 million clones, approximately 95% seen once. Study-wide results and caveats: Sample collection involved blood only; tissue repertoires are likely different. Generation probability values for non-shared clonotypes were lower than those for clonotypes shared by all four donors. It was observed that roughly 5.5% of naive CD4 clonotypes were shared across a few donors.

Sequencing was performed on naive CD8+ T cells sorted from blood. The chain couples TRBV28 to TRBJ1-5; tentative D call: TRBD1 (5 bases). The receptor was derived from a man aged 18-30 years in good health. CDR3 DNA: TGTGCCAGCAGTTTAAGGGGCCTAAAGGGAGGTCCGATTCAGCCCCAGCATTTT. Amino acid sequence: CASSLRGLKGGPIQPQHF. Drawing the rest from reference TRBV28 and TRBJ1-5, the complete variable domain is DVKVTQSSRYLVKRTGEKVFLECVQDMDHENMFWYRQDPGLGLRLIYFSYDVKMKEKGDIPEGYSVSREKKERFSLILESASTNQTSMYLCASSLRGLKGGPIQPQHFGDGTRLSIL.